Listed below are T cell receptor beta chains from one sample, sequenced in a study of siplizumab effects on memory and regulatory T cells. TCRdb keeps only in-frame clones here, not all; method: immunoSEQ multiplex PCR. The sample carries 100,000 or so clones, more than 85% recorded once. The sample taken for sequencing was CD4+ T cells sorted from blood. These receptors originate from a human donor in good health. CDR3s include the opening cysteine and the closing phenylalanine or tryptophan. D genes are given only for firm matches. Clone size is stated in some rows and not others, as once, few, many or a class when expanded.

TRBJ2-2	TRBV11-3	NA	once	TGTGCCAGCAGCTTAGACCCCGGATTCGGGGAGCTGTTTTTT	CASSLDPGFGELFF
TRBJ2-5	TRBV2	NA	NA	TGTGCCAGCAGTGACCCCAGTGGGGGGGCCGTTCAAGAGACCCAGTACTTC	CASSDPSGGAVQETQYF
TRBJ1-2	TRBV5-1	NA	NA	TGCGCCAGCAGCTCCTCGGGTACCTTC	CASSSSGTF
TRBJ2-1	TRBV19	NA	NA	TGTGCCAGTAGTATAACACTCGCGAGCCTGTTGATTTACAATGAGCAGTTCTTC	CASSITLASLLIYNEQFF
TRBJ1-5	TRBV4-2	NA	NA	TGTGCCAGCAGCCAAGATACCGGGAGACAACGGCCCCAGCATTTT	CASSQDTGRQRPQHF
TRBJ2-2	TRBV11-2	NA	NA	TGTGCCAGCACCAATACACAGGCCACCGGGGAGCTGTTTTTT	CASTNTQATGELFF
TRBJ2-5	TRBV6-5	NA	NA	TGTGCCAGCCAGTCCTCGGCAGAGACCCAGTACTTC	CASQSSAETQYF
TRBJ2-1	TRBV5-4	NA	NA	TGTGCCAGCAGCTTGGCCGGGGGTTGGGAGCAGTTCTTC	CASSLAGGWEQFF
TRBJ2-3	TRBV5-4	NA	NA	TGTGCCAGCAGGTTGGGGGGGCGTGGCACAGATACGCAGTATTTT	CASRLGGRGTDTQYF
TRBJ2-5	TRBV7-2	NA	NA	TGTGCCAGCAGCTTAGCGTTCGTCGCGGAGACCCAGTACTTC	CASSLAFVAETQYF
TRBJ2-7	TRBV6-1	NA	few	TGTGCCAGCAGTGAATCCGGGACTGATTACTACGAGCAGTACTTC	CASSESGTDYYEQYF
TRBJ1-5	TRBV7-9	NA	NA	TGTGCCAGCAGCTTAGCAGGGGGGAATCAGCCCCAGCATTTT	CASSLAGGNQPQHF
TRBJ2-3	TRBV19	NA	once	TGTGCCAGTAGTATCTACCCAAGAATACGCACAGATACGCAGTATTTT	CASSIYPRIRTDTQYF
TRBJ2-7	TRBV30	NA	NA	TGTGCCTGGAGCCCGAGACTAGTAGGTTACTACGAGCAGTACTTC	CAWSPRLVGYYEQYF
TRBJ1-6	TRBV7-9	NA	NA	TGTGCCAGCAGCTTCGATGGGCGGAGCTCACCCCTCCACTTT	CASSFDGRSSPLHF
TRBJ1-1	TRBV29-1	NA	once	TGCAGCTTTATACAGGCTGAAGCTTTCTTT	CSFIQAEAFF
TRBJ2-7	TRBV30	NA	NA	TGTGCCTGGAGTCCATTGTACGAGCAGTACTTC	CAWSPLYEQYF
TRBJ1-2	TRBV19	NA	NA	TGTGCCAGTAGCCCGGGCGAGGGCGTGGGCGGCTACACCTTC	CASSPGEGVGGYTF
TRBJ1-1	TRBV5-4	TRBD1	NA	TGTGCCAGCAGCTCCCGGGACAGCCAGAACACTGAAGCTTTCTTT	CASSSRDSQNTEAFF
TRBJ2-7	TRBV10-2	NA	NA	TGCGCCAGCAGTGATTCTTTCTACGAGCAGTACTTC	CASSDSFYEQYF
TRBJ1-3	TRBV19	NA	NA	TGTGCCAGTAGTTTTACAGACGGAAACACCATATATTTT	CASSFTDGNTIYF
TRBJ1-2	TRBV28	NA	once	TGTGCCAGCAGTTTAGCCCGGGCAGCCTACGGCTATGGCTACACCTTC	CASSLARAAYGYGYTF
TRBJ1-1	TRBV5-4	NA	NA	TGTGCCAGCAGCGGGAAGAACACTGAAGCTTTCTTT	CASSGKNTEAFF
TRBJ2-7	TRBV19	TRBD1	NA	TGTGCCAGTAGTACTCGGACAGGGGGCTACGAGCAGTACTTC	CASSTRTGGYEQYF
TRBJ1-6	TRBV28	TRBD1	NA	TGTGCCAGCAGCCCGGACAGGAGGAATTCACCCCTCCACTTT	CASSPDRRNSPLHF
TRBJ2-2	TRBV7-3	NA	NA	TGTGCCAGCAGCTTAAGTAATACCGGGGAGCTGTTTTTT	CASSLSNTGELFF
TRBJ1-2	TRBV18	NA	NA	TGTGCCAGCTCACCATCGGACAGATTTCTCTACACCTTC	CASSPSDRFLYTF
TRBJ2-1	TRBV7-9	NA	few	TGTGCCAGCAGCTGGACCGGAAGTGAGCAGTTCTTC	CASSWTGSEQFF
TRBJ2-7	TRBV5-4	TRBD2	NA	TGTGCCAGCAGCGAGAAGACTAGCGGTACCTACGAGCAGTACTTC	CASSEKTSGTYEQYF
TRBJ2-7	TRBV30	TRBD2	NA	TGTGCCTGGGGGGGACTAGCGGGAGCCTACGAGCAGTACTTC	CAWGGLAGAYEQYF
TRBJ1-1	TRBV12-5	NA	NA	TGTGCTAGTGGTCCCATAGGGGGTCGGACAGAAGCTTTCTTT	CASGPIGGRTEAFF